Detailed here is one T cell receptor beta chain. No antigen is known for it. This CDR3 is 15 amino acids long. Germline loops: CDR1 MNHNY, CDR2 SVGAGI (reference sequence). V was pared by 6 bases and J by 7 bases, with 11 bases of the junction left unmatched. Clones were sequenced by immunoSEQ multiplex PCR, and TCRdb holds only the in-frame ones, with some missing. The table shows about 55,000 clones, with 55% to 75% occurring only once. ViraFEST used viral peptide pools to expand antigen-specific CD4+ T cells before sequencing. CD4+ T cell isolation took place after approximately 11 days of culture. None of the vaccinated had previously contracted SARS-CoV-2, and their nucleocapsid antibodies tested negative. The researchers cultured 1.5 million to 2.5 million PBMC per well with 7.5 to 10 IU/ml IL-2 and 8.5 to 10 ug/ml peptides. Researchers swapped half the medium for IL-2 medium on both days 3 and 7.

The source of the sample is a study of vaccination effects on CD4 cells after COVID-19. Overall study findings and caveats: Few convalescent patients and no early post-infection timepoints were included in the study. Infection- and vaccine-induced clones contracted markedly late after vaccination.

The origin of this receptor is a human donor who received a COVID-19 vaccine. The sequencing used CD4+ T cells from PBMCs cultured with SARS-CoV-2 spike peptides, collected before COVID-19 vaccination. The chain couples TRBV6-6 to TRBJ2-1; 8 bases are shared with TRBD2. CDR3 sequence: CASSPGTSSRNEQFF. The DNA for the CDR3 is TGTGCCAGCAGCCCCGGGACTAGTTCTAGGAATGAGCAGTTCTTC.